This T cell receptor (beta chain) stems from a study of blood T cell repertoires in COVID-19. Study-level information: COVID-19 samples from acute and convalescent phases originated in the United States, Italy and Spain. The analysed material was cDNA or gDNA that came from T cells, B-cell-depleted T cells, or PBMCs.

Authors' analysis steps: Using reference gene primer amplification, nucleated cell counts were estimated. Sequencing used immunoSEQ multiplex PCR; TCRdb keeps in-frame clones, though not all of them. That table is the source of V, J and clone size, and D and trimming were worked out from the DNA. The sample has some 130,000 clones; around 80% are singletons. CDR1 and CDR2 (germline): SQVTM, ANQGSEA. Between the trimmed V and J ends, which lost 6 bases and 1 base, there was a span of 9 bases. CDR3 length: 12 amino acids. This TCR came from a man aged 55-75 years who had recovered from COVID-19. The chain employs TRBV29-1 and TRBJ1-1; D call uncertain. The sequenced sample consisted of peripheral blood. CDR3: CSVAEGNTEAFF. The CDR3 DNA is TGCAGCGTGGCGGAGGGGAACACTGAAGCTTTCTTT. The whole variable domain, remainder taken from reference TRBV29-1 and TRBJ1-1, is SAVISQKPSRDICQRGTSLTIQCQVDSQVTMMFWYRQQPGQSLTLIATANQGSEATYESGFVIDKFPISRPNLTFSTLTVSNMSPEDSSIYLCSVAEGNTEAFFGQGTRLTVV.